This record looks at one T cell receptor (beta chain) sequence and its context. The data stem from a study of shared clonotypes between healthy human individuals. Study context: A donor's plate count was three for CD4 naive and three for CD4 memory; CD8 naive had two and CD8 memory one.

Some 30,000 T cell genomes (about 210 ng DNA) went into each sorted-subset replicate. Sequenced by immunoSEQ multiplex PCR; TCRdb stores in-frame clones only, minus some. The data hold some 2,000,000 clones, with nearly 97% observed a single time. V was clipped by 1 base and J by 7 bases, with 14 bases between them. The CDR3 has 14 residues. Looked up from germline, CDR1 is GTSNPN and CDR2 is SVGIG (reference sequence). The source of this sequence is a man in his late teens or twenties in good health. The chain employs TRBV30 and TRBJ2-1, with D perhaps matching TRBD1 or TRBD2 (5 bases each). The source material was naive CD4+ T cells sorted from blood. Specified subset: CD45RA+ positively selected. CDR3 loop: CAWSGPGTYNEQFF. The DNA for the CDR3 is TGTGCCTGGAGTGGTCCAGGGACGTATAATGAGCAGTTCTTC.